Listed here is a single TCR beta chain. What it binds is unknown. The data originate from a study of T cell responses to AZD1222 COVID-19 vaccine. CDR3 length: 13 residues. The junction had 5 bases not matched to a gene; V was cut back by 3 bases and J by 10 bases. Germline lookup yields CDR1 KGHDR and CDR2 SFDVKD. Profiled with immunoSEQ multiplex PCR; TCRdb holds only in-frame clones, not every one. The data contain 150,000 to 200,000 clones, 90% of them singletons. Study-wide points: Donors skewed white British and female; clonal diversity was possibly underestimated. Two AZD1222 administrations were followed by greater Spike-specific TCR breadth and depth.

The J gene is TRBJ1-1, the V gene TRBV24-1, with TRBD1 identical over 9 bases. This TCR was sampled from an adult who received the MenACWY meningococcal vaccine as a control. The sequenced sample was peripheral blood, obtained 28 days after the second dose of the MenACWY control vaccine. The CDR3 protein is CATSDNRGPGAFF. CDR3 sequence (DNA): TGTGCCACCAGTGATAACAGGGGGCCCGGAGCTTTCTTT.